Here is one T cell receptor beta chain with its context. Its antigen is not known. Healthy donors had no documented immune events, such as infections, while sampled. Data came from immunoSEQ multiplex PCR; TCRdb stores just in-frame clones and leaves some out. The profile shows around 85,000 clones, around 89% of them singletons. The data are from a study of identifying expanded T cells in peripheral blood. Study-level points and caveats: Variance in clone template counts between approximately two-week samples significantly increased with total template count across all healthy donors. Technical replicates showed approximately 1.2 changed clones; approximately two weeks approximately 16; four weeks 19.

The sequencing sample was made of blood. The clonotype comes from a person aged 18 to 75 in good health.

The CDR3 nucleotides read TGTGCCAGCAGTCCGGCCTTGGTAGGTTCGCAGCAGTACTTC. Translated, it gives CASSPALVGSQQYF. This chain connects TRBV6-5 to TRBJ2-7; D is uncertain. CDR1 and CDR2 from the germline V gene are MNHEY and SVGAGI. With 5 bases removed from V and 8 bases from J, the gap between germline ends came to 19 bases. The CDR3 is 14 residues long.